This T cell receptor (beta chain) is from a study of cytomegalovirus exposure and HLA in healthy donors. Whole-study findings and limits: TCR beta sequences reportedly predicted most subjects' HLA-A and HLA-B alleles accurately. High sensitivity and specificity were reportedly achieved when the classifier diagnosed cytomegalovirus status. A later examination showed that TCR association rates differed by HLA locus, with DRB1 most and HLA-C fewest.

To note about this clone: The antigen remains undetermined.

This CDR3 spans 18 amino acids. Per germline, CDR1 ENHRY and CDR2 SYGVKD. V gave up 8 bases and J gave up 0 bases; unmatched junction bases: 15. In the PCR, 60 Vbeta and 13 Jbeta primers were used. Libraries were prepared by immunoSEQ multiplex PCR; TCRdb keeps only in-frame clonotypes and omits some of them. The data show approximately 220,000 clones, about 70% seen once. This sequence joins TRBV10-3 and TRBJ2-1, with 8 bases identical to TRBD1. The source of this sequence is a woman aged 25 to 39 in good health and CMV-seronegative. Sequenced: PBMCs. CDR3 coding DNA: TGTGCCATCGGGAGCAATCCAGGGGGCCCGGTCTCCTACAATGAGCAGTTCTTC. This encodes CAIGSNPGGPVSYNEQFF.